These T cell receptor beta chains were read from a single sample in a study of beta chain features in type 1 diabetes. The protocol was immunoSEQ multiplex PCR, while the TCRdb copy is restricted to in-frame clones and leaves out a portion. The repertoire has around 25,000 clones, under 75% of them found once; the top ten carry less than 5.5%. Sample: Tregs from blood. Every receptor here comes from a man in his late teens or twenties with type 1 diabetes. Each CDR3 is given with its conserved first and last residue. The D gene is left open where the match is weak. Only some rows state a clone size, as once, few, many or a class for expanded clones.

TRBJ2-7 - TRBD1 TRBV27 CASSQTGGGEQYF TGTGCCAGCAGCCAGACAGGGGGCGGCGAGCAGTACTTC
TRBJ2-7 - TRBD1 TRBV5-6 CASSSGAGGGEQYF TGTGCCAGCAGCTCCGGGGCAGGGGGCGGCGAGCAGTACTTC
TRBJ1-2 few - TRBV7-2 CASSPGSHYGYTF TGTGCCAGCAGCCCAGGGTCCCACTATGGCTACACCTTC
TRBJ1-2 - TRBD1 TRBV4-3 CASSQDTAGGDGYTF TGCGCCAGCAGCCAAGATACCGCAGGGGGAGATGGCTACACCTTC
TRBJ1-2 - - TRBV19 CASSMNRFYGYTF TGTGCCAGTAGTATGAACAGGTTCTATGGCTACACCTTC
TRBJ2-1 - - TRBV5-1 CASSLVGLDNEQFF TGCGCCAGCAGCTTGGTTGGCCTAGACAATGAGCAGTTCTTC
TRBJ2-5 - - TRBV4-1 CASSQDPTGSKGEQYF TGCGCCAGCAGCCAAGATCCTACAGGGTCGAAAGGGGAGCAGTACTTC
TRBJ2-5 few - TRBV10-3 CAISDLLDEETQYF TGTGCCATCAGTGATCTATTAGATGAAGAGACCCAGTACTTC
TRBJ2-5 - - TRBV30 CAWSKAGFGDQYF TGTGCCTGGAGCAAGGCCGGATTCGGGGACCAGTACTTC
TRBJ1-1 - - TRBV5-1 CASSFLGSGSGTEAFF TGCGCCAGCAGCTTTCTCGGGTCGGGAAGTGGTACTGAAGCTTTCTTT
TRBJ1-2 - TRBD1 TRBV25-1 CASGQDSANYGYTF TGTGCCAGCGGACAGGACTCAGCTAACTATGGCTACACCTTC
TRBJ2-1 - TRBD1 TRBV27 CASSPDRVAEQFF TGTGCCAGCAGTCCCGACAGGGTGGCTGAGCAGTTCTTC
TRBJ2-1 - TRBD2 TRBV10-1 CASGTAAGAREQFF TGCGCCAGCGGGACCGCGGCGGGAGCACGGGAGCAGTTCTTC
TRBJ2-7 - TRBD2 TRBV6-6 CASSYSGTSASGF TGTGCCAGCAGTTACTCGGGGACTAGCGCTTCCGGCTTC
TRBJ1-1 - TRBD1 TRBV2 CASSPQGAAVAFF TGTGCCAGCAGTCCACAGGGGGCAGCAGTCGCTTTCTTT
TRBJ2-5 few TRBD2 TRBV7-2 CASSLGLGKTQYF TGTGCCAGCAGCTTGGGACTAGGCAAGACCCAGTACTTC
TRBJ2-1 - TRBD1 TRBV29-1 CSAKGQAWGNEQFF TGCAGTGCAAAAGGACAGGCCTGGGGCAATGAGCAGTTCTTC
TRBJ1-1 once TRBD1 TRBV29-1 CSVVRGLGTEAFF TGCAGCGTGGTCAGGGGGCTCGGCACTGAAGCTTTCTTT
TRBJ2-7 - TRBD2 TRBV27 CASSLKPPNSGSPYEQYF TGTGCCAGCAGTTTAAAACCACCCAATAGCGGGAGCCCCTACGAGCAGTACTTC
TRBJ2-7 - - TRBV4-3 CASSQDTGREQYF TGCGCCAGCAGCCAAGATACTGGGAGAGAGCAGTACTTC
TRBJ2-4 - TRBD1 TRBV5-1 CASNAGGIAKNIQYF TGCGCCAGCAATGCAGGGGGCATAGCCAAAAACATTCAGTACTTC
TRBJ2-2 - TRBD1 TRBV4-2 CASSQDRHRGIYTGELFF TGTGCCAGCAGCCAAGATAGGCACAGGGGGATTTACACCGGGGAGCTGTTTTTT
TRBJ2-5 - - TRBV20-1 CSAELETQYF TGCAGTGCAGAGCTAGAGACCCAGTACTTC
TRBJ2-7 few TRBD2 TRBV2 CASSGRGSSYEQYF TGTGCCAGCAGTGGCCGCGGGAGTTCCTACGAGCAGTACTTC
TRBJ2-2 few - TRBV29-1 CSVEEGRVRGELFF TGCAGCGTTGAAGAGGGCAGGGTCCGTGGGGAGCTGTTTTTT
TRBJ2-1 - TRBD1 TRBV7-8 CASSTRWILGWTGAYNEQFF TGTGCCAGCAGCACTCGTTGGATCCTCGGGTGGACAGGGGCCTACAATGAGCAGTTCTTC
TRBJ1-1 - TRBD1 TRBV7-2 CASSLRDRGRGTEAFF TGTGCCAGCAGCCTGCGGGACAGGGGGCGTGGGACTGAAGCTTTCTTT